A single sample is the source of the 20 T cell receptor beta chains below, sequenced in a study of regulatory T cells in long-lasting Graves disease. Arm-PCR of CDR3 regions with iRepertoire HTBI primers generated TCR beta libraries. TCRdb reprocessed the multiplex PCR reads via MiXCR and lists one record per CDR3 protein. Counted here are approximately 690,000 distinct CDR3 sequences, approximately 31% occurring once; the ten biggest clones make up under 55%. The sample's time point: persistent/refractory GD, antithyroid drugs over 5 years with positive TRAb. The TCR library was prepared using RNA isolated from PBMCs. Sequencing used peripheral blood mononuclear cells (PBMCs), obtained when the disease was refractory, from a patient treated with antithyroid drugs. These receptors were obtained from a female donor with Graves disease.

The sample holds a few counts of this clonotype. V usage is TRBV12-3 or TRBV12-4 and J usage is TRBJ1-1; D is unclear. The CDR3 consists of 15 residues. With 3 bases removed from V and 5 bases from J, the gap between germline ends came to 16 bases. CDR3 residues: CASSLAGQTGTEAFF. The CDR3 region has the DNA TGTGCCAGCAGTTTGGCTGGGCAGACGGGAACTGAAGCTTTCTTT.

This clonotype was seen a few times. The J gene is TRBJ2-5, the V gene TRBV5-1; D unclear. Germline loops: CDR1 SGHRS, CDR2 YFSETQ. This CDR3 has 14 residues. The V and J ends lost 1 base and 1 base respectively, with 8 bases between them. The CDR3 coding sequence is TGCGCCAGCAGCTTGTTTCAGTCCCAAGAGACCCAGTACTTC. It yields the protein CASSLFQSQETQYF.

This clonotype was seen a handful of times. The rearrangement uses TRBV6-5 and TRBJ1-6; 9 bases map to TRBD1. J lost 9 bases, V lost 4 bases, and 7 bases had no gene match. The germline V gene encodes CDR1 MNHEY and CDR2 SVGAGI. The CDR3 consists of 15 residues. The CDR3 region is CASSSRDREFSPLHF. Written as DNA, the CDR3 is TGTGCCAGCAGTTCCCGGGACAGGGAGTTTTCACCCCTCCACTTT.

This clonotype was counted ten times or more. The chain joins TRBV28 to TRBJ1-5; 9 bases match TRBD1. This CDR3 comprises 16 residues. With 5 bases clipped from V and 1 base from J, the junction kept 6 bases outside the gene matches. Germline V lookup: CDR1 MDHEN, CDR2 SYDVKM. For the CDR3, the DNA is TGTGCCAGCAGTCCTGCGGACAGGGGAAGCAATCAGCCCCAGCATTTT. Residues: CASSPADRGSNQPQHF.

The chain couples TRBV12-5 to TRBJ1-5; a possible D gene is TRBD1 (5 bases). Trimming cost V 5 bases and J 6 bases, with 17 bases left between them. Germline loops: CDR1 LGHNT, CDR2 FRNRAP. This CDR3 region has 15 residues. The CDR3 loop is CASGAGVLNGQPQHF. DNA of the CDR3: TGTGCTAGTGGTGCGGGGGTCCTTAATGGTCAGCCCCAGCATTTT.

The J gene is TRBJ2-2, the V gene TRBV6-1; 10 nucleotides align to TRBD1. V lost 6 bases to trimming and J lost 4 bases; unmatched junction nucleotides: 11. This CDR3 has 17 amino acids. Germline V lookup: CDR1 MNHNS, CDR2 SASEGT. CDR3 coding DNA: TGTGCCAGCAGACAACCCGACAGGGGGCTGTCCACCGGGGAGCTGTTTTTT. The encoded protein is CASRQPDRGLSTGELFF.

This clonotype showed up just a few times. The chain uses TRBV20-1 and TRBJ1-1; a weak D match, TRBD1 (6 bases). Germline values: CDR1 DFQATT, CDR2 SNEGSKA (reference sequence). The CDR3 is 16 residues long. Trimming removed 0 bases from V and 2 bases from J, with 16 bases in between. The CDR3 DNA follows: TGCAGTGCTAGAGATCTGGGGGCAGGAGGAAACACTGAAGCTTTCTTT. Translation gives CSARDLGAGGNTEAFF.

This clonotype was counted only a few times. The chain uses TRBV3-1 and TRBJ1-2; a weak D match, TRBD1 (5 bases). CDR1 is LGHDT, CDR2 YNNKEL, per germline (reference sequence). The CDR3 length is 15 residues. The germline V and J ends were trimmed by 0 bases and 0 bases, with 8 bases remaining between them. CDR3 residues: CASSQEGVPNYGYTF. In DNA, the CDR3 is TGTGCCAGCAGCCAAGAGGGGGTACCTAACTATGGCTACACCTTC.

This clonotype was seen a few times. This sequence joins TRBV5-1 and TRBJ1-1; D is unclear. This CDR3 spans 13 amino acids. V lost 1 base to trimming and J lost 3 bases, with 7 bases between them. Germline CDR1 reads SGHRS; CDR2 reads YFSETQ. DNA of the CDR3: TGCGCCAGCAGCTTGCACAGATACACTGAAGCTTTCTTT. Its translation is CASSLHRYTEAFF.

The chain links TRBV27 to TRBJ2-5; TRBD1 agrees at 9 bases. The tail of the sequence fits TRBJ2-7 better, so the J call may be wrong. Per germline, CDR1 MNHEY and CDR2 SMNVEV (reference sequence). The CDR3 is made up of 15 amino acids. CDR3 nucleotide sequence: TGTGCCAGCAGTCCCACTGACAGGGGGAACTACGAGCAGTACTTC. It is translated as CASSPTDRGNYEQYF.

There are many counts of this clonotype. The J gene is TRBJ2-7, the V gene TRBV12-3 or TRBV12-4; TRBD2 aligns across 8 bases. The CDR3 is made up of 15 amino acids. V gave up 6 bases and J gave up 6 bases; unmatched junction bases: 13. CDR3 residues: CASSRPSGSLAEQYF. The CDR3, as DNA: TGTGCCAGCAGCCGACCCAGCGGGAGTCTTGCCGAGCAGTACTTC.

This chain links TRBV6-2 or TRBV6-3 with TRBJ2-7, with 7 positions matching TRBD1. With V trimmed by 2 bases and J by 6 bases, 7 bases remained unmatched. The CDR3 is 14 residues long. The germline V gene has CDR1 MNHEY and CDR2 SVGEGT. Here the CDR3 DNA reads TGTGCCAGCAGTTACGGACAGGTTTGGGGCGAGCAGTACTTC. This codes for CASSYGQVWGEQYF.

The chain joins TRBV20-1 to TRBJ1-4; D not certain. The CDR3 contains 13 residues. Germline CDR1 DFQATT, CDR2 SNEGSKA (reference sequence). Trimming pared 1 base from V and 7 bases from J, leaving 10 bases between. The chain's CDR3 is CSARGDFREKLFF. CDR3 nucleotide sequence: TGCAGTGCTAGAGGAGATTTCCGTGAAAAACTGTTTTTT.

This clonotype was recorded at least ten times. A single base separates this from a much larger clone, so it may be a read error. The V gene is TRBV7-2, the J gene TRBJ1-1; no reliable D call. This CDR3 spans 13 amino acids. Germline-derived CDR1 and CDR2 are SGHTA and FQGNSA. Trimming took 1 base from V and 1 from J, leaving 4 bases between them. The CDR3 coding sequence is TGTGCCAGCAGCTTAGAACAGAACACTGAAGCTTTCTTT. Its protein is CASSLEQNTEAFF.

This sequence joins TRBV15 and TRBJ2-7; D remains unclear. CDR1 and CDR2 from the germline V gene are LNHNV and YYDKDF (reference sequence). The CDR3 is 12 residues long. V was clipped by 3 bases and J by 0 bases, with 3 bases between them. CDR3 loop: CATSSHSYEQYF. CDR3 nucleotide sequence: TGTGCCACCAGCAGTCACTCCTACGAGCAGTACTTC.

This clonotype showed up just a few times. The chain employs TRBV6-2 or TRBV6-3 and TRBJ1-3; TRBD1 is a possible D gene (5 bases). Germline CDR1 and CDR2: MNHEY and SVGEGT. V was cut by 5 bases and J by 0 bases, with 14 bases left in between. The CDR3 loop spans 16 amino acids. CDR3 sequence: CASSALVGLSGNTIYF. The CDR3 nucleotides are TGTGCCAGCAGTGCCCTGGTGGGACTCTCTGGAAACACCATATATTTT.

The sample holds a few counts of this clonotype. This chain connects TRBV12-3 or TRBV12-4 to TRBJ1-6; 10 nucleotides match TRBD1. J was trimmed by 9 bases and V by 3 bases; bases with no gene match: 5. This CDR3 comprises 15 residues. The CDR3 bases are TGTGCCAGCAGTTTGGGGGACAGGGGTGTTTCACCCCTCCACTTT. Its translation is CASSLGDRGVSPLHF.

This clonotype turned up a few times. The chain employs TRBV28 and TRBJ1-5, with 7 bases matching TRBD1. Germline values: CDR1 MDHEN, CDR2 SYDVKM. This CDR3 has 17 residues. The V segment lost 5 bases and the J segment 6 bases; nucleotides outside the gene matches: 16. CDR3 loop: CASSPRQGVLRSQPQHF. In DNA form, the CDR3 reads TGTGCCAGCAGTCCAAGGCAGGGGGTCTTACGGAGTCAGCCCCAGCATTTT.

This clonotype was observed a few times. The rearrangement uses TRBV9 and TRBJ1-6, with D possibly TRBD1 on 5 matching bases. The CDR3 is 16 residues long. CDR1 SGDLS and CDR2 YYNGEE come from the germline V gene. The V end was cut by 1 base, the J end by 4 bases, with 12 bases between. The CDR3 DNA sequence: TGTGCCAGCAGCGTATACGACAGAAAATATAATTCACCCCTCCACTTT. It codes for CASSVYDRKYNSPLHF.

This clonotype was seen at least ten times. The chain uses TRBV6-1 and TRBJ1-1; no clear D gene. Per the germline V gene, CDR1 is MNHNS and CDR2 is SASEGT. V dropped 5 bases and J dropped 0 bases, with 10 bases sitting between them. The CDR3 is 14 residues long. The CDR3 nucleotides are TGTGCCAGCAGTCCCTGGCCAGTGAACACTGAAGCTTTCTTT. Amino acid sequence: CASSPWPVNTEAFF.